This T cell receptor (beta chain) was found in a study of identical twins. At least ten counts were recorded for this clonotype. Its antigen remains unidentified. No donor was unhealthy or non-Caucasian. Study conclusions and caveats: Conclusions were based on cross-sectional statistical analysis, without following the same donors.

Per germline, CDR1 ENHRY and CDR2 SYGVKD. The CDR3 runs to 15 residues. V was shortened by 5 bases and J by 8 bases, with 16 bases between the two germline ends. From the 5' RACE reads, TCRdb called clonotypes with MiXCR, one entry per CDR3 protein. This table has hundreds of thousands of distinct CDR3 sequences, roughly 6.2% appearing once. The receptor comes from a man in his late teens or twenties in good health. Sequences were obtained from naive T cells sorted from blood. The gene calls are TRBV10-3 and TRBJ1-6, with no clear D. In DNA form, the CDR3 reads TGTGCCATCAGTAAAGGGTACGGTGAAGATTCACCCCTCCACTTT. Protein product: CAISKGYGEDSPLHF.